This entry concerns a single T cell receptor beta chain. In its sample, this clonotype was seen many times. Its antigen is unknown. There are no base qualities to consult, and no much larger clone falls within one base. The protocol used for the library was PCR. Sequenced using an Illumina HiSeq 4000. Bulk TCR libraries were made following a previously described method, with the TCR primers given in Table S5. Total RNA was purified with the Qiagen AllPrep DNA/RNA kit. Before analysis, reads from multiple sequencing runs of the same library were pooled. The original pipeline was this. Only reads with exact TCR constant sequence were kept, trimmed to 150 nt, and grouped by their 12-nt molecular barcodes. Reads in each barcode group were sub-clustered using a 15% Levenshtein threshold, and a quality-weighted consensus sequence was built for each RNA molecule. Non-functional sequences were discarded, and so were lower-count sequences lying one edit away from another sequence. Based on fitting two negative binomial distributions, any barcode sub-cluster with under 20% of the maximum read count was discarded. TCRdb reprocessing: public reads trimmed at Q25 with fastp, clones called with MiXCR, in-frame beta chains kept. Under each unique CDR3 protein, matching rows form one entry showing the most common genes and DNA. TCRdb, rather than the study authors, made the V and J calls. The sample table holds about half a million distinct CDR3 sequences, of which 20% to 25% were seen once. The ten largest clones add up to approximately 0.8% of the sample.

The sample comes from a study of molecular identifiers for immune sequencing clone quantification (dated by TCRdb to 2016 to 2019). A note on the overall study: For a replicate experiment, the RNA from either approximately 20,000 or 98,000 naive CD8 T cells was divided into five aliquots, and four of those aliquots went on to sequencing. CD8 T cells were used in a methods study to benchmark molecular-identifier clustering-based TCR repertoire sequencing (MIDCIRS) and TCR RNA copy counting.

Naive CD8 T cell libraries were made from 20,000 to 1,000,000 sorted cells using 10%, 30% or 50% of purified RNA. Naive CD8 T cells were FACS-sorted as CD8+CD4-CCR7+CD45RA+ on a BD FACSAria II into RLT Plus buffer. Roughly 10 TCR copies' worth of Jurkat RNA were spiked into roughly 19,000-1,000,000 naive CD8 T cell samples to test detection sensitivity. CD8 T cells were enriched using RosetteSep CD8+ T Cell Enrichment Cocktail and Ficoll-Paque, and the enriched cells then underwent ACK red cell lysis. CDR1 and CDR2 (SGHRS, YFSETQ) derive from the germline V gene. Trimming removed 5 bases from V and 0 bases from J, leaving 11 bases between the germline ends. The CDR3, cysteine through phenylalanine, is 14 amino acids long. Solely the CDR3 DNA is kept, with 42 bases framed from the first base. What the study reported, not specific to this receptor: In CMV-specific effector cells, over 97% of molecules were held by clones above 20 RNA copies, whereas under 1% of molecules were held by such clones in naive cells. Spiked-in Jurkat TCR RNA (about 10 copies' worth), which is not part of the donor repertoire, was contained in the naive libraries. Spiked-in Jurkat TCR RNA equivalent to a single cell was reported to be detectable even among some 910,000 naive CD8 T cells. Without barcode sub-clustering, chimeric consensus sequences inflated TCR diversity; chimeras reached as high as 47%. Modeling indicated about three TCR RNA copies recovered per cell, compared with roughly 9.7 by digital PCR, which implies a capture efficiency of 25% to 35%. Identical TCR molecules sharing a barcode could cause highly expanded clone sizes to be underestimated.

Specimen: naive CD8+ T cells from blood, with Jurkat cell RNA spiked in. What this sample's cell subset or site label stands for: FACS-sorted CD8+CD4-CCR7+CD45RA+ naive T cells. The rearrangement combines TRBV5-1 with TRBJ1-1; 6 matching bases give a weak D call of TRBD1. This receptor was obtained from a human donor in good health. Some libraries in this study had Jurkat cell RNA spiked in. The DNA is TGCGCCAGCAGGCCAGGGGACATGAACACTGAAGCTTTCTTT. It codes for CASRPGDMNTEAFF.